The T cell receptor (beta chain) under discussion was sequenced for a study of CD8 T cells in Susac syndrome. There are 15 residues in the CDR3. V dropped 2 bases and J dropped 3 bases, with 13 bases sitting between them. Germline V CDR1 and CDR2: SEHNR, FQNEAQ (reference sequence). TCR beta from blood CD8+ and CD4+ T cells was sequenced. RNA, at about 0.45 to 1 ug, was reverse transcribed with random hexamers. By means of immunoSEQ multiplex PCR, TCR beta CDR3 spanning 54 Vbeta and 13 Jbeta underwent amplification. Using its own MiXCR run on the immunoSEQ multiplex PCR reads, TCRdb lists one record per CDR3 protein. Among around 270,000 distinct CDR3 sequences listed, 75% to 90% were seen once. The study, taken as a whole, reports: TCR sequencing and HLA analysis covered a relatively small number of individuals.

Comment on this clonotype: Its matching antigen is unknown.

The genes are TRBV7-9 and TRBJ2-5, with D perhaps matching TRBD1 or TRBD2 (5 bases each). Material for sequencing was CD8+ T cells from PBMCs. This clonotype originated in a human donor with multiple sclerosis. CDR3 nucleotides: TGTGCCAGCAGCTTACGAGGGGCGGAGGAAGAGACCCAGTACTTC. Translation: CASSLRGAEEETQYF.